The 14 T cell receptor beta chains presented below share a single source sample, sequenced in a study of cytomegalovirus exposure and HLA in healthy donors. The PCR made use of 60 Vbeta and 13 Jbeta primers. The data were produced by immunoSEQ multiplex PCR, yet TCRdb's version contains in-frame clones alone and is incomplete. The sample lists about 140,000 clones; roughly four fifths were seen once. The sample consisted of PBMCs. These receptors all stem from a man younger than 35 in good health and CMV-seropositive.

This chain links TRBV7-3 with TRBJ1-1, with D possibly matching TRBD1 (6 bases). This CDR3 comprises 14 residues. The V end was cut by 3 bases, the J end by 1 base, with 9 bases between. Looked up from germline, CDR1 is SGHTA and CDR2 is FQGTGA. The CDR3 is CASSFSQGNTEAFF. In DNA form, the CDR3 reads TGTGCCAGCAGCTTCTCACAGGGGAACACTGAAGCTTTCTTT.

The count of this clone is one. The chain uses TRBV30 and TRBJ2-4, with D perhaps TRBD2 (5 bases). The V and J ends lost 1 base and 8 bases respectively, with 9 bases between them. The CDR3 contains 12 residues. In germline, CDR1 is GTSNPN, CDR2 SVGIG (reference sequence). CDR3 protein: CAWSERVDIQYF. The CDR3 nucleotides are TGTGCCTGGAGTGAGAGGGTGGACATTCAGTACTTC. Combining the CDR3 with reference TRBV30 and TRBJ2-4 gives the whole variable domain SQTIHQWPATLVQPVGSPLSLECTVEGTSNPNLYWYRQAAGRGLQLLFYSVGIGQISSEVPQNLSASRPQDRQFILSSKKLLLSDSGFYLCAWSERVDIQYFGAGTRLSVL.

This chain links TRBV19 with TRBJ1-4; the D is unclear. V was trimmed by 5 bases and J by 8 bases, leaving 12 bases between them. CDR1 is LNHDA and CDR2 is SQIVND in the germline V gene (reference sequence). The CDR3 sequence is 13 residues long. CDR3 sequence: CASSWTVDEKLFF. DNA for the CDR3: TGTGCCAGTAGTTGGACTGTCGACGAAAAACTGTTTTTT.

As for this clone: The same CDR3 arises from other DNA sequences in this sample as well. This CDR3 reads CASSPRDSSYEQYF. As DNA, the CDR3 is TGTGCCAGCAGCCCAAGGGACAGCTCCTACGAGCAGTACTTC. This chain uses TRBV7-9 with TRBJ2-7; 7 nucleotides align to TRBD1. Germline CDR1 SEHNR, CDR2 FQNEAQ (reference sequence). The CDR3 runs 14 residues. With V trimmed by 5 bases and J by 0 bases, 4 bases remained unmatched.

The rearrangement uses TRBV27 and TRBJ2-5; 9 bases align to TRBD1. V lost 10 bases, J lost 4 bases, and 10 bases stayed unmatched. CDR3 length: 14 amino acids. Per the germline V gene, CDR1 is MNHEY and CDR2 is SMNVEV (reference sequence). The CDR3: CATAGTGFLETQYF. In nucleotides, the CDR3 is TGTGCCACCGCCGGGACAGGGTTCTTAGAGACCCAGTACTTC.

This sequence joins TRBV5-1 and TRBJ2-1; 9 bases align to TRBD1. Germline trimming cut 4 bases from V and 0 bases from J; bases unmatched to any gene: 5. Germline CDR1 is SGHRS and CDR2 is YFSETQ. This CDR3 has 16 amino acids. CDR3 residues: CASSLGQGISYNEQFF. In DNA form, the CDR3 reads TGCGCCAGCAGCCTGGGACAGGGAATCTCCTACAATGAGCAGTTCTTC.

This chain links TRBV18 with TRBJ1-1; 8 positions match TRBD1. The V and J ends lost 3 bases and 1 base, in that order; junction bases with no gene match: 4. CDR1 and CDR2 (germline): KGHSH, LQKENI. The CDR3 extends over 15 amino acids. The CDR3 DNA is TGTGCCAGCTCACCTCTGGACAGGGCGAACACTGAAGCTTTCTTT. Amino acids: CASSPLDRANTEAFF.

This chain uses TRBV19 with TRBJ1-2; 10 nucleotides match TRBD1. Germline V gene sequence: CDR1 LNHDA, CDR2 SQIVND (reference sequence). V lost 3 bases to trimming and J lost 3 bases; unmatched junction nucleotides: 4. This CDR3 is built from 15 residues. The CDR3 loop reads CASSIGGQGYYGYTF. CDR3 nucleotide sequence: TGTGCCAGTAGTATCGGGGGACAGGGGTACTATGGCTACACCTTC.

The rearrangement links TRBV6-4 to TRBJ1-5; D unclear. V was shortened by 5 bases and J by 5 bases, with 10 bases between the two germline ends. Germline V gene lookup returns CDR1 MRHNA and CDR2 SNTAGT. The CDR3 covers 13 residues. CDR3 nucleotides: TGTGCCAGCAGTCCTGACACTTATCAGCCCCAGCATTTT. It yields the protein CASSPDTYQPQHF.

The chain combines TRBV4-1 with TRBJ2-7, with a weak D call TRBD2 (5 bases). V lost 4 bases and J lost 6, with 25 bases in between. The CDR3 sequence is 17 residues long. Germline CDR1 is MGHRA and CDR2 is YSYEKL. The CDR3 here is CASSPSTSMFAGCEQYF. The CDR3 DNA is TGCGCCAGCAGCCCTAGCACCTCCATGTTCGCCGGCTGCGAGCAGTACTTC.

This chain uses TRBV29-1 with TRBJ1-5, with TRBD1 as a possible D gene (5 bases). This CDR3 contains 13 residues. Germline V gene data show CDR1 as SQVTM and CDR2 as ANQGSEA. V lost 5 bases and J lost 1, with 9 bases in between. The CDR3 DNA reads TGCAGCGTTCGGACACAGAGCAATCAGCCCCAGCATTTT. The encoded protein is CSVRTQSNQPQHF.

This rearrangement joins TRBV6-1 to TRBJ2-6; TRBD1 is a possible D gene (6 bases). Germline V gene sequence: CDR1 MNHNS, CDR2 SASEGT. V gave up 11 bases and J gave up 2 bases, with 13 bases separating them. CDR3 size: 14 residues. DNA of the CDR3: TGTGCCGTCTCTGAGGGGGCTGGGGCCAACGTCCTGACTTTC. Protein: CAVSEGAGANVLTF.

The sample holds one count of this clone. Other DNA variants within this sample encode the same CDR3. V is TRBV29-1 and J is TRBJ2-7; 11 positions agree with TRBD2. This CDR3 spans 15 amino acids. The ends lost 4 bases at V and 0 bases at J; junction bases unmatched: 5. Germline assignment: CDR1 SQVTM and CDR2 ANQGSEA. The CDR3 nucleotides read TGCAGCGTTGCCTTTGGGACTAGCGGCTCCTACGAGCAGTACTTC. It specifies CSVAFGTSGSYEQYF.

The chain has TRBV4-1 and TRBJ2-7, with 8 bases matching TRBD2. The germline CDR1 and CDR2 sequences are MGHRA and YSYEKL. The V segment lost 1 base and the J segment 0 bases; nucleotides outside the gene matches: 2. This CDR3 is built from 15 residues. The DNA of the CDR3 is TGCGCCAGCAGCCAAGGAAGCGGGAGCTCCTACGAGCAGTACTTC. Its translation is CASSQGSGSSYEQYF.